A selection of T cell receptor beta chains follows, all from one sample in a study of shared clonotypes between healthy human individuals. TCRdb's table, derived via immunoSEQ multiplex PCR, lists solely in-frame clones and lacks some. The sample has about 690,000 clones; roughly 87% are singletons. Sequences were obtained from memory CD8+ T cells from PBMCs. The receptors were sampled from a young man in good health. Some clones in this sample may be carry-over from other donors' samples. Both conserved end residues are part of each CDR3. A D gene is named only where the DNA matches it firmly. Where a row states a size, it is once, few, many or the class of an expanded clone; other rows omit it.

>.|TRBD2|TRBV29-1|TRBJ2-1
TGCAGCGTTGATCGGACTAGCGGGAGTAATGAGCAGTTCTTC
CSVDRTSGSNEQFF
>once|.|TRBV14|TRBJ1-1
TGTGCCAGCAGCTTTTCAGGGGCCACTGAAGCTTTCTTT
CASSFSGATEAFF
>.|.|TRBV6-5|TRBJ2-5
TGTGCCAGCAGTTACCTCGCGACAGAAGAGACCCAGTACTTC
CASSYLATEETQYF
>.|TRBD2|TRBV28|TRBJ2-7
TGTGCCAGCAGTCGGACTAGCGGGAGCCCCTCCCCCGGCGAGCAGTACTTC
CASSRTSGSPSPGEQYF
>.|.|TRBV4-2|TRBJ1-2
TGTGCCAGCAGCCATCTCCTGGGGGGCCCTCAATATGGCTACACCTTC
CASSHLLGGPQYGYTF
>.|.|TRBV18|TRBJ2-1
TGTGCCAGCTCACCACCGGGTAGCACCTACAATGAGCAGTTCTTC
CASSPPGSTYNEQFF
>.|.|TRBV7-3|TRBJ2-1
TGTGCCAGCAGCCACGGGGGACCCCTCAATGAGCAGTTCTTC
CASSHGGPLNEQFF
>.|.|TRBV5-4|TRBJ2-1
TGTGCCAGCAGCTTGAACCCTCCCCAGTATGAGCAGTTCTTC
CASSLNPPQYEQFF
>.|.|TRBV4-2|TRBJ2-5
TGTGCCAGCAGCCAAGGTGATCGGAAAGAGACCCAGTACTTC
CASSQGDRKETQYF
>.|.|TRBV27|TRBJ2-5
TGTGCCAGCAGTTTAAAAGGCGTCTCGGGACAACCTATAGAGACCCAGTACTTC
CASSLKGVSGQPIETQYF
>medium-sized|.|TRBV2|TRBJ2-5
TGTGCCAGCAGTGAAAGAGTGAAGGGATTGTACCAAGAGACCCAGTACTTC
CASSERVKGLYQETQYF
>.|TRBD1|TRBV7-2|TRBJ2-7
TGTGCCAGCAGCTTAGCGTCCAGGGGGCTAAACGAGCAGTACTTC
CASSLASRGLNEQYF
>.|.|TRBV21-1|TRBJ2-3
TGTGCCAGCAGCAAAGCGGCAGGGGTGGGCACAGATACGCAGTATTTT
CASSKAAGVGTDTQYF
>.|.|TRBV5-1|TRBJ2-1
TGCGCCAGCAGCACCGGACGGCCCAATGAGCAGTTCTTC
CASSTGRPNEQFF
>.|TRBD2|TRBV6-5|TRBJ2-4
TGTGCCAGCAGTACCCGGCCTAGCGGGATTTACATTCAGTACTTC
CASSTRPSGIYIQYF
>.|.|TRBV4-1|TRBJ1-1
TGCGCCAGCAGGGAAGGAACTGAAGCTTTCTTT
CASREGTEAFF
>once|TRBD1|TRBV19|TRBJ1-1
TGTGCCAGCCTGGGGGACAGTCCCCAGGATATGAACACTGAAGCTTTCTTT
CASLGDSPQDMNTEAFF
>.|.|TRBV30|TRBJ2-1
TGTGCCTGGAGGCGCACCTACAATGAGCAGTTCTTC
CAWRRTYNEQFF
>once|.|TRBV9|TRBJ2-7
TGTGCCAGCAGCGTAGGCCCGGGACCTTCCTACGAGCAGTACTTC
CASSVGPGPSYEQYF
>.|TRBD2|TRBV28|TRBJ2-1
TGTGCCAGCAGTTTGGCAGCGGGAATGTACAATGAGCAGTTCTTC
CASSLAAGMYNEQFF
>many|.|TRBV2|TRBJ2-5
TGTGCCAGCAATCGGAGGGTTGACGGTGAGGAGACCCAGTACTTC
CASNRRVDGEETQYF
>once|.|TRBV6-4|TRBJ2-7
TGTGCCAGCGGCGACATAATAGAAGCCTACGAGCAGTACTTC
CASGDIIEAYEQYF
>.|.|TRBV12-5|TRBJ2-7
TGTGCTAGTGGTTTGGGACGCTACGAGCAGTACTTC
CASGLGRYEQYF
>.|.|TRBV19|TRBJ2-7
TGTGCCAGTAGTATTTCTCGCACAGGGATCTACGAGCAGTACTTC
CASSISRTGIYEQYF
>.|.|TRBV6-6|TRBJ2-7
TGTGCCAGCACCACCGGGGGTGGAACCTACGAGCAGTACTTC
CASTTGGGTYEQYF
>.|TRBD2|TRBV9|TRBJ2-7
TGTGCCAGCAGCCCTAGCGGGAGGACCTACGAGCAGTACTTC
CASSPSGRTYEQYF
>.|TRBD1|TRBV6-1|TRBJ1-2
TGTGCCAGCAGTGCCCGCCGGACAGGGCCTTCTTGGTTCCGTGGCTACACCTTC
CASSARRTGPSWFRGYTF
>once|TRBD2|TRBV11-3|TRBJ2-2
TGTGCCAGCAGCTCACTAGCGCGGAACACCGGGGAGCTGTTTTTT
CASSSLARNTGELFF
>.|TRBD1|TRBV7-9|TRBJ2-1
TGTGCCAGCAGCCCTACAGGGGCGGCTGAGCAGTTCTTC
CASSPTGAAEQFF
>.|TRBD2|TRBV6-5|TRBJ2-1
TGTGCCAGCAGTGACCTAGCGGCAAATGAGCAGTTCTTC
CASSDLAANEQFF
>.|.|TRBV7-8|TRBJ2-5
TGTGCCAGCAGCTTGGGGCAGGGAAGTTGGGAGACCCAGTACTTC
CASSLGQGSWETQYF
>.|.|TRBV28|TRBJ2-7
TGTGCCAGCAGCCGTTCCCTCGAGCAGTACTTC
CASSRSLEQYF
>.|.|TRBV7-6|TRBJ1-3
TGTGCCAGCAGCCTGGGACGCCGCTCTGGAAACACCATATATTTT
CASSLGRRSGNTIYF
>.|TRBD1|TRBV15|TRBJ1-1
TGTGCCACCAGCAGAGGGTTCGGGACAGGGGGCCCCACAGAAGCTTTCTTT
CATSRGFGTGGPTEAFF
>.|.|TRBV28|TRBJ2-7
TGTGCCAGCAGTCCTCTGAAGGTTCGGTACTTC
CASSPLKVRYF
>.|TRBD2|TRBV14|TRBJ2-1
TGTGCCAGCAGCCAAGATGGGGAGGGAGTCGGGAATGAGCAGTTCTTC
CASSQDGEGVGNEQFF
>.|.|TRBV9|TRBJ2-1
TGTGCCAGCAGCCTGCGGGGCCCGGGCAATGAGCAGTTCTTC
CASSLRGPGNEQFF
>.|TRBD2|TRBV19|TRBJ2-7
TGTGCCAGTAGCACCGACGCTAGCGGGAGAGGCGAGCAGTACTTC
CASSTDASGRGEQYF
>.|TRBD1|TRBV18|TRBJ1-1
TGTGCCAGCTCACCACCGGAGGGGGCGGGTGTGGCTTTCTTT
CASSPPEGAGVAFF
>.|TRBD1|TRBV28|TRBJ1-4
TGTGCCAGCAGTTTCTTAACAGGGGGCCGTGAAAAACTGTTTTTT
CASSFLTGGREKLFF
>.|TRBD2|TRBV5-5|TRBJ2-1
TGTGCCAGCAGCTTGGCCGGGGGGAAGGTCCACCAACACAATGAGCAGTTCTTC
CASSLAGGKVHQHNEQFF
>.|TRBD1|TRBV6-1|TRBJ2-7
TGTGCCAGCAGTGAGATCCTCGGGACAGCTTACGAGCAGTACTTC
CASSEILGTAYEQYF
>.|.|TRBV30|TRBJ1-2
TGTGCCTGGAGTGTCCGGGCCCTTAACTATGGCTACACCTTC
CAWSVRALNYGYTF
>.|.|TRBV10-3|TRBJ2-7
TGTGCCATCAGTGAGTCTAGCCACGAGCAGTACTTC
CAISESSHEQYF
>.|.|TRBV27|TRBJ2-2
TGTGCCAGCAGTATCAGGGCTCCCGGGGAGCTGTTTTTT
CASSIRAPGELFF
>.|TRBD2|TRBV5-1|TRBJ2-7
TGCGCCAGCAGCCTTACTAGCGGGATAAACTACGAGCAGTACTTC
CASSLTSGINYEQYF
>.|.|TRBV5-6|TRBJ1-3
TGTGCCAGCAGCTTGGGTCTGAACACCATATATTTT
CASSLGLNTIYF
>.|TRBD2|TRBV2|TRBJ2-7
TGTGCCAGCTTCCTAGCGGGAGCGAGCAACGAGCAGTACTTC
CASFLAGASNEQYF
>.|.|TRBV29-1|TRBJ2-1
TGCAGCGTTGAATACGGGAGCTCCTACAATGAGCAGTTCTTC
CSVEYGSSYNEQFF
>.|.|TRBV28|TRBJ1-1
TGTGCCAGCAGTTACAGATATACGAACACTGAAGCTTTCTTT
CASSYRYTNTEAFF
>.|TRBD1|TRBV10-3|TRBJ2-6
TGTGCCATCAGTGAGTCGAGGGACAGAAGAACTGGGGCCAACGTCCTGACTTTC
CAISESRDRRTGANVLTF
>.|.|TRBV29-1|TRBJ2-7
TGCAGCGTTGGGCACAACAGGGACTACGAGCAGTATTTC
CSVGHNRDYEQYF
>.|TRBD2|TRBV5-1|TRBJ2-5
TGCGCCAGCAGCGCCGGACTAGCGGGAGTCGAGGAGACCCAGTACTTC
CASSAGLAGVEETQYF